The 18 T cell receptor beta chains below come from one sample, sequenced in a study of T cells after somatic rescue of genetic block. Profiling relied on immunoSEQ multiplex PCR, and the TCRdb table lists in-frame clones only, not all of them. The data hold about 68,000 clones, with under 95% observed a single time. The sample was peripheral blood mononuclear cells (PBMCs). Receptor source: a man between 40 and 49 years old.

This clone was seen just once. V and J are TRBV7-9 and TRBJ2-1; the D is unclear. The V gene lost 5 bases and the J gene lost 2 bases, with 10 bases spanning the gap. Germline CDR1 SEHNR, CDR2 FQNEAQ (reference sequence). The CDR3 length is 14 residues. The CDR3 DNA sequence: TGTGCCAGCAGCCACGGAGCAACCTACAATGAGCAGTTCTTC. Amino acid sequence: CASSHGATYNEQFF.

This chain connects TRBV27 to TRBJ2-7; D is undetermined. Germline V gene data show CDR1 as MNHEY and CDR2 as SMNVEV (reference sequence). V was pared by 6 bases and J by 4 bases, with 7 bases between. This CDR3 has 11 amino acids. The CDR3 sequence is CASRAGYEQYF. In nucleotides, the CDR3 is TGTGCCAGCAGGGCCGGATACGAGCAGTACTTC.

The rearrangement links TRBV6-6 to TRBJ2-5; D call uncertain. In germline, CDR1 is MNHNY, CDR2 SVGAGI (reference sequence). The CDR3 runs to 13 residues. The germline V and J ends were trimmed by 0 bases and 5 bases, with 7 bases remaining between them. The CDR3 DNA is TGTGCCAGCAGTTACTCCCAGCATGAGACCCAGTACTTC. This codes for CASSYSQHETQYF.

This chain links TRBV7-9 with TRBJ1-4; D is ambiguous. CDR1 is SEHNR, CDR2 FQNEAQ, per germline (reference sequence). The length of the CDR3 is 14 residues. V gave up 1 base and J gave up 9 bases, with 12 bases separating them. Written as DNA, the CDR3 is TGTGCCAGCAGCTTAGAGACGGTACCTAAAAAACTGTTTTTT. It encodes CASSLETVPKKLFF.

This chain joins TRBV7-9 and TRBJ2-5; no reliable D call. Germline loops: CDR1 SEHNR, CDR2 FQNEAQ (reference sequence). Between the trimmed V and J ends, which lost 5 bases and 2 bases, there was a span of 18 bases. The CDR3 consists of 16 residues. DNA of the CDR3: TGTGCCAGCAGCGGCGTTAGAGGTGGGTGGCAAGAGACCCAGTACTTC. Amino acid sequence: CASSGVRGGWQETQYF. The full variable domain, its missing parts supplied by reference TRBV7-9 and TRBJ2-5, is DTGVSQNPRHKITKRGQNVTFRCDPISEHNRLYWYRQTLGQGPEFLTYFQNEAQLEKSRLLSDRFSAERPKGSFSTLEIQRTEQGDSAMYLCASSGVRGGWQETQYFGPGTRLLVL.

This chain uses TRBV6-5 with TRBJ1-1; D perhaps matches TRBD1 (5 bases). The CDR3 runs to 13 residues. V gave up 0 bases and J gave up 5 bases, with 7 bases separating them. The V gene's germline CDR1 is MNHEY and CDR2 SVGAGI. CDR3 DNA: TGTGCCAGCAGTTACTCGGGGGGGACTGAAGCTTTCTTT. Its translation is CASSYSGGTEAFF.

CDR3 region: CASSLVGVATSSYNEQFF. DNA of the CDR3: TGTGCCAGCAGCTTAGTGGGAGTGGCTACGAGCTCCTACAATGAGCAGTTCTTC. The chain uses TRBV7-2 and TRBJ2-1, with D possibly TRBD2 on 5 matching bases. CDR3 length equals 18 residues. V was shortened by 1 base and J by 0 bases, with 16 bases between the two germline ends. Per germline, CDR1 SGHTA and CDR2 FQGNSA.

The rearrangement joins TRBV18 to TRBJ2-3; TRBD2 agrees at 10 bases. Trimming took 1 base from V and 2 from J; bases not matched to a gene: 6. CDR3 length equals 17 residues. Per germline, CDR1 KGHSH and CDR2 LQKENI. In DNA form, the CDR3 reads TGTGCCAGCTCACCACGGGCTAGCGGGAGTCTCACAGATACGCAGTATTTT. This codes for CASSPRASGSLTDTQYF.

V gene TRBV5-1 combines with J gene TRBJ2-1, with unresolved D. The V end was cut by 5 bases, the J end by 5 bases, with 11 bases between. CDR3 length: 13 amino acids. The V gene's germline CDR1 is SGHRS and CDR2 YFSETQ. The CDR3 spells CASSVSGNNEQFF. The CDR3 DNA reads as TGCGCCAGCAGTGTTTCTGGGAACAATGAGCAGTTCTTC.

This clone appeared a few times. V usage is TRBV5-1 and J usage is TRBJ1-6; D possibly corresponds to TRBD1 (5 bases). CDR3 size: 15 residues. The germline V gene has CDR1 SGHRS and CDR2 YFSETQ. Trimming removed 3 bases at V and 8 bases at J, with 15 bases between. The CDR3 bases are TGCGCCAGCAGCTGGGGGTCGGGTAGGGATTCACCCCTCCACTTT. Residues: CASSWGSGRDSPLHF. The full variable domain, with the rest looked up from reference TRBV5-1 and TRBJ1-6, is KAGVTQTPRYLIKTRGQQVTLSCSPISGHRSVSWYQQTPGQGLQFLFEYFSETQRNKGNFPGRFSGRQFSNSRSEMNVSTLELGDSALYLCASSWGSGRDSPLHFGNGTRLTVT.

The chain recombines TRBV9 with TRBJ2-2; 7 bases fit TRBD1. V was pared by 3 bases and J by 8 bases, with 10 bases of the junction left unmatched. CDR3 length equals 15 residues. Germline V gene sequence: CDR1 SGDLS, CDR2 YYNGEE. CDR3 sequence: CASSEMPGTAGELFF. CDR3 sequence (DNA): TGTGCCAGCAGCGAGATGCCCGGGACAGCAGGGGAGCTGTTTTTT.

This chain links TRBV27 with TRBJ2-1, with 12 bases fitting TRBD2. The CDR3 is 19 residues long. With 2 bases clipped from V and 7 bases from J, the junction kept 15 bases outside the gene matches. Germline-derived CDR1 and CDR2 are MNHEY and SMNVEV (reference sequence). CDR3 in DNA: TGTGCCAGCAGTTTAAAACCGACTAGCGGGGGACCCTATGGGAATGAGCAGTTCTTC. It encodes CASSLKPTSGGPYGNEQFF.

This rearrangement joins TRBV13 to TRBJ2-4; D not resolved. The CDR3 is made up of 13 amino acids. Germline CDR1 is PRHDT and CDR2 is FYEKMQ (reference sequence). V dropped 5 bases and J dropped 0 bases, with 5 bases sitting between them. This CDR3 reads CASSPEAKNIQYF. CDR3 in DNA: TGTGCCAGCAGCCCAGAAGCCAAAAACATTCAGTACTTC. Based on the CDR3 plus reference TRBV13 and TRBJ2-4, the full variable domain is AAGVIQSPRHLIKEKRETATLKCYPIPRHDTVYWYQQGPGQDPQFLISFYEKMQSDKGSIPDRFSAQQFSDYHSELNMSSLELGDSALYFCASSPEAKNIQYFGAGTRLSVL.

The chain recombines TRBV27 with TRBJ2-1; D is uncertain. V was cut by 6 bases and J by 0 bases, with 9 bases left in between. The CDR3 extends over 14 amino acids. Looked up from germline, CDR1 is MNHEY and CDR2 is SMNVEV (reference sequence). The CDR3 loop reads CASRVTSSYNEQFF. CDR3 nucleotides: TGTGCCAGCAGAGTAACCAGCTCCTACAATGAGCAGTTCTTC.

This sequence joins TRBV10-3 and TRBJ2-3, with D possibly matching TRBD2 (5 bases). Trimming shortened V by 0 bases and J by 2 bases, and 12 bases separated the two germline ends. Germline-derived CDR1 and CDR2 are ENHRY and SYGVKD. This CDR3 has 16 residues. In DNA form, the CDR3 reads TGTGCCATCAGTGAGTCGACTCAAGCGGACACAGATACGCAGTATTTT. It yields the protein CAISESTQADTDTQYF.

The rearrangement joins TRBV27 to TRBJ2-2, with 8 bases fitting TRBD2. V trimming: 0 bases; J trimming: 4 bases; junction bases outside the gene matches: 7. Germline CDR1 and CDR2: MNHEY and SMNVEV (reference sequence). The CDR3 consists of 17 residues. CDR3 nucleotides: TGTGCCAGCAGTTTATCGATTAGCGGGATCCGCACCGGGGAGCTGTTTTTT. It codes for CASSLSISGIRTGELFF.

The DNA for the CDR3 is TGTGCCAGCAGCTCTTCGACTAGTGGGGCCGAGCAGTACTTC. Its protein is CASSSSTSGAEQYF. This chain links TRBV9 with TRBJ2-7; TRBD2 is a possible D gene (6 bases). This CDR3 comprises 14 residues. Looked up from germline, CDR1 is SGDLS and CDR2 is YYNGEE. The germline V and J ends were trimmed by 4 bases and 6 bases, with 17 bases remaining between them.

This clone is a singleton in its sample. The rearrangement joins TRBV7-8 to TRBJ2-5; 9 nucleotides agree with TRBD2. This CDR3 spans 17 amino acids. The germline CDR1 and CDR2 sequences are SGHVS and FQNEAQ. V dropped 2 bases and J dropped 2; count of bases not matched to a gene: 9. In DNA form, the CDR3 reads TGTGCCAGCAGCTTACGCCTAGCGGGGACATTTCAAGAGACCCAGTACTTC. Protein: CASSLRLAGTFQETQYF.